This T cell receptor (beta chain) was profiled in a study of blood T cell repertoires in COVID-19. Overall study context: COVID-19 samples from acute and convalescent phases originated in the United States, Italy and Spain. Nucleic acid was either cDNA or gDNA, and it came from T cells, B-cell-depleted T cells, or PBMCs.

V lost 7 bases, J lost 4 bases, and 7 bases stayed unmatched. Per the germline V gene, CDR1 is SEHNR and CDR2 is FQNEAQ (reference sequence). The length of the CDR3 is 15 residues. The authors' processing: Quantification of nucleated cells was approximated via reference gene primer amplification. The method was immunoSEQ multiplex PCR; TCRdb's version includes in-frame clones alone and lacks a portion of them. That table supplies the V and J calls and clone size; D and trimming were determined from the DNA. This sample carries under 85,000 clones, about 80% of them seen once, and the ten largest clones take roughly 14%. Seattle participants joined during active infection and were tracked over time. This clone was seen more than once but under ten times.

The sequenced material came from peripheral blood. V is TRBV7-9 and J is TRBJ2-7, with 13 bases lining up with TRBD2. The clonotype originates from a man aged 45-65 years with COVID-19, enrolled during active disease. The CDR3 is CASNLGLAGPYEQYF. In DNA form, the CDR3 reads TGTGCCAGCAACCTGGGACTAGCGGGGCCTTACGAGCAGTACTTC.